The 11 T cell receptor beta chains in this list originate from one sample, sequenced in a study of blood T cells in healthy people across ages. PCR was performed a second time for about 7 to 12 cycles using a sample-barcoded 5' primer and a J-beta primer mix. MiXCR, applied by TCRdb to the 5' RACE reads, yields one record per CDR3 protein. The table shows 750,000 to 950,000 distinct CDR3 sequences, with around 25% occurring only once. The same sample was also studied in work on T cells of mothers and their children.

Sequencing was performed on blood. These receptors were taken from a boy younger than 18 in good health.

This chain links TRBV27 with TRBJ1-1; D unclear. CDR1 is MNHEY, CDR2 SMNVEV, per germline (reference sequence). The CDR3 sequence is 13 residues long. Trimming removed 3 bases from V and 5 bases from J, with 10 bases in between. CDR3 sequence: CASSLLEGTEAFF. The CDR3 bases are TGTGCCAGCAGTTTGTTGGAAGGAACTGAAGCTTTCTTT.

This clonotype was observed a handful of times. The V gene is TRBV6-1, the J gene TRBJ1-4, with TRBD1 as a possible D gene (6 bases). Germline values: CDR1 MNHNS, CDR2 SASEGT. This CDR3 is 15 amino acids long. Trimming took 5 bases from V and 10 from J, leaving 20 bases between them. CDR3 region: CASSPDRLPIGKLFF. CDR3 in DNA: TGTGCCAGCAGTCCGGACAGACTCCCGATTGGAAAACTGTTTTTT.

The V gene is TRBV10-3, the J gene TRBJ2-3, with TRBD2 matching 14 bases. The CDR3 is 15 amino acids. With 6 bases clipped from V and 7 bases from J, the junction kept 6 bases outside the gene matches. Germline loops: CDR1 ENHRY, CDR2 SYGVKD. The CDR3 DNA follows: TGTGCCATCAGCGAAGGGACTAGCGGGAGTCATACGCAGTATTTT. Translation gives CAISEGTSGSHTQYF.

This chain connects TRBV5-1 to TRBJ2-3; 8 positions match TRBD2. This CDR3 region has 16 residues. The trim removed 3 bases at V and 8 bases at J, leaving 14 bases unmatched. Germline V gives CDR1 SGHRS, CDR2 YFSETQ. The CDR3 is CASSSTGTRGSGTQYF. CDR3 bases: TGCGCCAGCAGCTCCACCGGGACTAGGGGGAGCGGTACGCAGTATTTT.

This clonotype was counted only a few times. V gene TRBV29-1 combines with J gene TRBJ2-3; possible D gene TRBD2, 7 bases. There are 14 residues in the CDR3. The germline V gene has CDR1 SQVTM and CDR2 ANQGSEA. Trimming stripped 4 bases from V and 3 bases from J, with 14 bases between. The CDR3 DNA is TGCAGCGTTGCGGCGGAGGGGGGGACAGATACGCAGTATTTT. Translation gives CSVAAEGGTDTQYF.

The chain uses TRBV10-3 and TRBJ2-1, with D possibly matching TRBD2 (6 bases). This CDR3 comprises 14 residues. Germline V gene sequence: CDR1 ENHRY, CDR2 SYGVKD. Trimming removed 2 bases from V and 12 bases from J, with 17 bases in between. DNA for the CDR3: TGTGCCATCAGTGAGCCTGGGACTCAGTGGGCGCAGTTCTTC. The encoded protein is CAISEPGTQWAQFF.

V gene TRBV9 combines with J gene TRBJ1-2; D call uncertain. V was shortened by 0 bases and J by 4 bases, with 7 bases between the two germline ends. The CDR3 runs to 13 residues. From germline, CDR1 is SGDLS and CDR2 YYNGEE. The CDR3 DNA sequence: TGTGCCAGCAGCGTAGGGGTATCCTATGGCTACACCTTC. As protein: CASSVGVSYGYTF. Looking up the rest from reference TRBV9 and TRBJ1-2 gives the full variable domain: DSGVTQTPKHLITATGQRVTLRCSPRSGDLSVYWYQQSLDQGLQFLIQYYNGEERAKGNILERFSAQQFPDLHSELNLSSLELGDSALYFCASSVGVSYGYTFGSGTRLTVV.

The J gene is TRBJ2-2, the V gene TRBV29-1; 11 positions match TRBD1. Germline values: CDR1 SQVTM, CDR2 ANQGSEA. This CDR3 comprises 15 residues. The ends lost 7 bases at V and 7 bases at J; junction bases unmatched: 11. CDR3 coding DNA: TGCAGCGGGACGAAGGGACAGGGGGGAAGCGGGGAGCTGTTTTTT. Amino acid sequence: CSGTKGQGGSGELFF.

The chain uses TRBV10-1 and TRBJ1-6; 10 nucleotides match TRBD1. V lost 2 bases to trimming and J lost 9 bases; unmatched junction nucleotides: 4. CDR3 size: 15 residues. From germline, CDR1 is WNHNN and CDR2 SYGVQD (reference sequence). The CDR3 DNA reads TGCGCCAGCAGTGAGGACAGGGGGCCAGGTTCACCCCTCCACTTT. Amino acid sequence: CASSEDRGPGSPLHF.

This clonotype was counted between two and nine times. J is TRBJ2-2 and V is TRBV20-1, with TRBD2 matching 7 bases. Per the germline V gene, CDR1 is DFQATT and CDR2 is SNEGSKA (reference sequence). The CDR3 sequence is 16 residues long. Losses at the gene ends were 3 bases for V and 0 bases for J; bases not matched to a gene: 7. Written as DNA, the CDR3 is TGCAGTGCTAGGGGGGGGGAGCTAGCGAACACCGGGGAGCTGTTTTTT. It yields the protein CSARGGELANTGELFF.

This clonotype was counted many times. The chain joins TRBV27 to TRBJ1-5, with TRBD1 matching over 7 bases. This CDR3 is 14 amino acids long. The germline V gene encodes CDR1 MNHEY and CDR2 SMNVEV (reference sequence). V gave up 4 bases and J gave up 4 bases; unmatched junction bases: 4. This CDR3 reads CASSSDRNNQPQHF. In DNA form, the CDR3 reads TGTGCCAGCAGTTCGGACAGGAATAATCAGCCCCAGCATTTT.